Presented here are 2 T cell receptor beta chains from one specimen sequenced in a study of cytomegalovirus exposure and HLA in healthy donors. A multiplex PCR was run with 60 Vbeta primers and 13 Jbeta primers. Sequenced by immunoSEQ multiplex PCR; TCRdb stores in-frame clones only, minus some. Counted here are 100,000 to 150,000 clones, around 75% occurring once; the ten biggest clones make up less than 3%. Sequencing used PBMCs. The origin of the receptors is a woman aged 40 to 50 in good health and CMV-seropositive.

This sequence joins TRBV28 and TRBJ2-4, with D tentatively TRBD1 (5 bases). Per germline, CDR1 MDHEN and CDR2 SYDVKM. V was clipped by 5 bases and J by 1 base, with 12 bases between them. This CDR3 contains 15 residues. The CDR3 region has the DNA TGTGCCAGCAGTGACCAGGGTGATGCCAAAAACATTCAGTACTTC. This codes for CASSDQGDAKNIQYF.

This chain links TRBV4-2 with TRBJ1-2, with TRBD1 identical over 8 bases. The V gene end was trimmed by 4 bases and the J gene end by 8 bases; junction bases not matched to a gene: 6. This CDR3 spans 13 amino acids. CDR1 is LGHNA and CDR2 is YNFKEQ in the germline V gene. The CDR3 reads CASSPLGQDGYTF. CDR3 in DNA: TGTGCCAGCAGCCCCTTGGGACAGGACGGCTACACCTTC.